This TCR beta chain was identified during a study of CD8 T cells in ankylosing spondylitis. Many counts were recorded for this clonotype. What it binds is not known. Between the trimmed V and J ends, which lost 3 bases and 4 bases, there was a span of 8 bases. The CDR3 consists of 13 residues. General study results and limits: Disease-linked clones reportedly showed significant enrichment in matched ankylosing spondylitis synovial fluid. It appeared that ankylosing spondylitis blood was characterized by a TCR beta motif of fewer than ten highly homologous variants.

It was by quantitative 5'-RACE with molecular barcodes that TCR beta libraries were made. TCRdb re-derived calls from the 5' RACE reads in MiXCR, one entry per CDR3 protein. Found here are about 240,000 distinct CDR3 sequences, 20% to 30% of them singletons; the top ten hold roughly 0.6%. What was sequenced was blood, either unsorted or a sorted T cell fraction (not recorded which). The receptor was isolated from a male donor with ankylosing spondylitis or in good health (not recorded which). The chain uses TRBV12-3 or TRBV12-4 and TRBJ2-3, with TRBD2 as a possible D gene (5 bases). CDR3 sequence: CASSFSGADTQYF. CDR3 in DNA: TGTGCCAGCAGTTTTTCCGGGGCAGATACGCAGTATTTT.